The T cell receptor (beta chain) described here comes from a study of T cell responses to AZD1222 COVID-19 vaccine (dated by TCRdb to 2020 to 2023). About the full investigation: A total of approximately 240 trial participants underwent TCR sequencing, of whom 207 received two doses of AZD1222 and some 26 received two doses of the MenACWY control vaccine. Trial participants were enrolled by age into subgroups of 18-55, 56-69 and 70-plus years, and roughly 160, 29 and 62 TCR-sequenced participants, respectively, were included in these subgroups.

Read against the paper, the sample's time point label means: about 28 days (+/-7) after the second vaccine dose. AZD1222 recipients given second doses at about 4 weeks or at about 12 weeks were pooled, since spike-specific TCR depth and breadth were not found to differ between the two schedules. Vaccinee samples were obtained from the UK trials COV001 and COV002, which included a single-blind randomized controlled phase 2/3 trial of AZD1222 (ChAdOx1 nCoV-19) in healthy adults. For TCRbeta chain sequencing, PBMC samples from trial participants were taken at day 0 and at day 28 after the second dose. Here is what the overall study found, with its caveats: Conclusions about previously exposed vaccinees are limited, since just 5 or 6 AZD1222 recipients were seropositive for SARS-CoV-2 at baseline. Reportedly, almost half of the unique spike-specific TCRs recognized epitopes lying outside the regions that are mutated in the B.1.351 and B.1.1.7 variants. CD4 TCRs associated with the vaccine covered the entire spike protein, and the dominant responses were in regions 160-218 and 743-854. Because no day 14 peak-response samples were available, repertoires were characterized only after the peak T cell response. A significant rise in spike-specific TCR breadth and depth was observed after two AZD1222 doses relative to day 0 and relative to MenACWY recipients. Participants were mostly white British and included more females than males, and it was suggested by the authors that clonal diversity may have been underestimated. In the small 56-69-year group, the increase in depth fell short of significance, most likely because of low power.

The CDR3 regions of human TCRbeta chains were analyzed by immunosequencing. In the original analysis: TCRs in the repertoires were matched against a reference library of SARS-CoV-2-specific TCRs that had been generated with the MIRA antigen-specificity platform. Breadth was defined as the fraction of unique TCRs that were SARS-CoV-2-associated, and depth was defined as the fraction of total T cells that were SARS-CoV-2-associated. Using the MIRA data, every spike-specific TCR was mapped to the spike region that the TCR reacted to and assigned to either a CD4 or a CD8 class. Log10-transformed breadth and depth values were compared by one-way ANOVA with Sidak's multiple comparisons tests. The table comes from immuneACCESS by way of TCRdb, which keeps in-frame sequences with V and J called. Part of the clones is missing from these tables; in studies checked, under half for an unresolved V gene and the rest for unknown reasons. V, J and clone size reflect that table, while D and trimming were determined from the DNA. Recorded for this sample are some 170,000 clones; around 92% of them occurred a single time. About 1.1% of the sample goes to the ten largest clones.

The CDR3 holds 14 amino acids from the cysteine to the phenylalanine. The retained sequence is limited to the CDR3, 42 bases, with the frame set at the first base. CDR1 is given as ENHRY and CDR2 as SYGVKD, both from the germline V gene. V drops 2 bases and J drops 10 bases, leaving 12 bases in between. Concerning this clone itself: This clone's antigen is unknown. The sample holds no much larger clone one base away, and base qualities are not on file.

This receptor chain uses TRBV10-3 and TRBJ1-6; the D gene is unclear. This receptor was identified in an adult who received the AZD1222 COVID-19 vaccine. This material consisted of peripheral blood, taken 28 days after the second AZD1222 dose. DNA sequence: TGTGCCATCAGTGAGATACTATTGGGCTCACCCCTCCACTTT. Translated, this is CAISEILLGSPLHF.